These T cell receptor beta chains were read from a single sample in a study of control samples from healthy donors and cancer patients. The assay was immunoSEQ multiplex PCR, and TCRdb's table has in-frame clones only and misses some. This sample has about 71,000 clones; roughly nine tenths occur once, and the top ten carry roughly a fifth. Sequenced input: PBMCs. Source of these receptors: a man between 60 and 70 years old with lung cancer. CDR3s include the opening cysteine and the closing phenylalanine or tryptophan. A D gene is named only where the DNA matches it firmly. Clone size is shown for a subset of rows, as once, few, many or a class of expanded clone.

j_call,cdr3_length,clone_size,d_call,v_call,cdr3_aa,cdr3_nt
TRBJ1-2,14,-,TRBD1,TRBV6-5,CASDRGTGEGGYTF,TGTGCCAGTGATCGGGGGACAGGGGAAGGTGGCTACACCTTC
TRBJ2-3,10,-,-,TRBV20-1,CSAIGDTQYF,TGCAGTGCTATTGGAGATACGCAGTATTTT
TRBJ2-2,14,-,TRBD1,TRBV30,CAWTGTGKTGELFF,TGTGCCTGGACCGGGACAGGGAAGACCGGGGAGCTGTTTTTT
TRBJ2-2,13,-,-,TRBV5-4,CASSLVGTGELFF,TGTGCCAGCAGCTTGGTCGGGACCGGGGAGCTGTTTTTT
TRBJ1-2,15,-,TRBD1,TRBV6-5,CASHYISDRAGGYTF,TGTGCCAGCCATTATATCTCAGACAGGGCTGGAGGCTACACCTTC
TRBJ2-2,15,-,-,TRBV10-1,CASSEKGLGTGELFF,TGCGCCAGCAGTGAGAAGGGTTTAGGCACCGGGGAGCTGTTTTTT
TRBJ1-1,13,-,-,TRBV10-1,CASSERGNTEAFF,TGCGCCAGCAGTGAGAGGGGGAACACTGAAGCTTTCTTT
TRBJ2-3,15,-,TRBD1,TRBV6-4,CASSRTGWDTDTQYF,TGTGCCAGCAGTAGGACAGGGTGGGACACAGATACGCAGTATTTT
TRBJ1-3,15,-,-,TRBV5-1,CASSLSGSSGNTIYF,TGCGCCAGCAGCTTGTCAGGGAGCTCTGGAAACACCATATATTTT
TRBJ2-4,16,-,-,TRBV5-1,CASSSTLGLAKNIQYF,TGCGCCAGCAGCTCGACGTTAGGATTAGCCAAAAACATTCAGTACTTC
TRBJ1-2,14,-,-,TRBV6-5,CASSSDHRALSYTF,TGTGCCAGCAGTTCCGATCACAGGGCTTTGAGCTACACCTTC
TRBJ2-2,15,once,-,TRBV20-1,CSASGGGTNTGELFF,TGCAGTGCTAGTGGAGGGGGGACGAACACCGGGGAGCTGTTTTTT
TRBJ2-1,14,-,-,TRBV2,CASVRGNSYNEQFF,TGTGCCAGTGTTCGCGGGAACTCCTACAATGAGCAGTTCTTC
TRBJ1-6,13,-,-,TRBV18,CASSPPLNSPLHF,TGTGCCAGCTCGCCCCCCCTAAATTCACCCCTCCACTTT
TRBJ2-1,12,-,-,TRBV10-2,CASRVTDNEQFF,TGCGCCAGCAGAGTCACAGACAATGAGCAGTTCTTC
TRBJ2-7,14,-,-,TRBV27,CASSLGGTYWEQYF,TGTGCCAGCAGTTTGGGGGGCACCTATTGGGAGCAGTACTTC
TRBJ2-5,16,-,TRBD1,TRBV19,CASTPRGQGDQETQYF,TGTGCCAGTACCCCTCGGGGACAGGGGGACCAAGAGACCCAGTACTTC
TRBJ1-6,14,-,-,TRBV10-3,CASSEWGNNSPLHF,TGTGCCTCATCCGAATGGGGGAATAATTCACCCCTCCACTTT
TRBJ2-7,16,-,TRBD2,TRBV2,CASSEAGAGGLYEQYF,TGTGCCAGCAGTGAAGCAGGAGCGGGGGGGCTCTACGAGCAGTACTTC
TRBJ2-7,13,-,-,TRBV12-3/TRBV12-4,CASSRTRIDEQYF,TGTGCCAGCTCCCGGACTCGGATCGACGAGCAGTACTTC
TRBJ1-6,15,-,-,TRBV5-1,CASKESTGIGSPLHF,TGCGCCAGCAAAGAATCGACGGGGATTGGATCACCCCTCCACTTT
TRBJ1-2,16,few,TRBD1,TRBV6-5,CASSYSKAGGPGGYTF,TGTGCCAGCAGTTACTCGAAGGCAGGGGGCCCGGGTGGCTACACCTTC
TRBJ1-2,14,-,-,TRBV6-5,CASSPTGRYYGYTF,TGTGCCAGCAGTCCTACGGGAAGGTACTATGGCTACACCTTC
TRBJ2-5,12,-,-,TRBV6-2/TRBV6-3,CASSFGLETQYF,TGTGCCAGCAGTTTTGGACTAGAGACCCAGTACTTC
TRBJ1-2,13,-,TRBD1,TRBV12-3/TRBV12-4,CASSVKGGRGYTF,TGTGCCAGCAGCGTAAAAGGGGGCCGGGGCTACACCTTC
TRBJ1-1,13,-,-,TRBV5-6,CASSPGPDTEAFF,TGTGCCAGCAGCCCTGGCCCGGACACTGAAGCTTTCTTT
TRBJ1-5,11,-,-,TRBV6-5,CASRGNQPQHF,TGTGCCAGCCGGGGAAATCAGCCCCAGCATTTT
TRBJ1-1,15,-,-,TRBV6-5,CASSYEQGMNTEAFF,TGTGCCAGCAGTTACGAGCAGGGGATGAACACTGAAGCTTTCTTT
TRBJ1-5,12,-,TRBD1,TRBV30,CAAGTVNQPQHF,TGTGCCGCCGGGACAGTTAATCAGCCCCAGCATTTT
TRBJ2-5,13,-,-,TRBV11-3,CASSRQIQETQYF,TGTGCCAGCAGCCGTCAGATCCAAGAGACCCAGTACTTC
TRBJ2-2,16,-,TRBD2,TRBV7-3,CASSFNGGGNTGELFF,TGTGCCAGCAGCTTTAACGGCGGGGGGAACACCGGGGAGCTGTTTTTT
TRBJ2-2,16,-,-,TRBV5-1,CASSQDEATGTGELFF,TGCGCCAGCAGCCAAGACGAGGCTACGGGAACCGGGGAGCTGTTTTTT
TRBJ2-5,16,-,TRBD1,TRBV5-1,CASSSTGQGRGETQYF,TGCGCCAGCAGCTCAACTGGACAGGGGCGCGGAGAGACCCAGTACTTC
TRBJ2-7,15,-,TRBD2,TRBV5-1,CASRRLAGGPYEQYF,TGCGCCAGCAGGCGGCTAGCGGGGGGCCCCTACGAGCAGTACTTC
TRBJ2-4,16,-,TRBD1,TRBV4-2,CASSQDQGQGANIQYF,TGTGCCAGCAGCCAAGATCAAGGGCAGGGGGCCAACATTCAGTACTTC
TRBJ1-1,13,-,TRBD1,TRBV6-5,CASLRTGNTEAFF,TGTGCCAGCCTAAGGACAGGGAACACTGAAGCTTTCTTT
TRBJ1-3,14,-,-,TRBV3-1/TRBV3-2,CASSRTYSGNTIYF,TGTGCCAGCAGCCGGACGTACTCTGGAAACACCATATATTTT
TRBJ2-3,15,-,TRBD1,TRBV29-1,CSVVGGQGDTDTQYF,TGCAGCGTTGTAGGCGGGCAGGGGGACACAGATACGCAGTATTTT
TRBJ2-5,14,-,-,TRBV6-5,CASSYSKGQETQYF,TGTGCCAGCAGTTACTCGAAGGGACAAGAGACCCAGTACTTC
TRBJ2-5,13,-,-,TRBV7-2,CASSSTNKETQYF,TGTGCCAGCAGCTCGACTAACAAAGAGACCCAGTACTTC
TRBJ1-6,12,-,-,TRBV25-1,CASSETYSPLHF,TGTGCCAGCAGTGAAACATATTCACCCCTCCACTTT
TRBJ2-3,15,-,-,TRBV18,CASSPMATRTDTQYF,TGTGCCAGCTCACCAATGGCTACGCGCACAGATACGCAGTATTTT
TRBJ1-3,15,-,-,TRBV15,CATNTAALEPDTIYF,TGTGCCACCAATACCGCCGCACTCGAGCCGGACACCATATATTTT
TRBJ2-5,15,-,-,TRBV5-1,CASSLATATKETQYF,TGCGCCAGCAGCTTGGCGACAGCGACTAAAGAGACCCAGTACTTC
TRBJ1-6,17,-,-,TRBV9,CASSRGTGGSYNSPLHF,TGTGCCAGCAGCCGGGGCACCGGGGGCTCCTATAATTCACCCCTCCACTTT
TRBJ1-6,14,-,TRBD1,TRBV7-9,CASSFGQGGSPLHF,TGTGCCAGCAGCTTCGGGCAGGGGGGTTCACCCCTCCACTTT
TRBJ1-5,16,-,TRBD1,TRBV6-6,CASSYGTGTLNQPQHF,TGTGCCAGCAGTTATGGGACAGGGACCCTCAATCAGCCCCAGCATTTT
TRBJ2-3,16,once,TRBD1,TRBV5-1,CASSLLGQGDTDTQYF,TGCGCCAGCAGCTTGCTGGGACAGGGGGACACAGATACGCAGTATTTT
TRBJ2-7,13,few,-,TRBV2,CASSEVLVREQYF,TGTGCCAGCAGTGAGGTATTAGTGAGAGAGCAGTACTTC
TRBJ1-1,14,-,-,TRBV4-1,CASSQDRMNTEAFF,TGCGCCAGCAGCCAAGACAGGATGAACACTGAAGCTTTCTTT
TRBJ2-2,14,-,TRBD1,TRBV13,CASSFPTGPGELFF,TGTGCCAGCAGCTTTCCGACAGGGCCCGGGGAGCTGTTTTTT
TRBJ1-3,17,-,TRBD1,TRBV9,CASSVTLDRASGNTIYF,TGTGCCAGCAGCGTAACTCTGGACAGGGCGTCTGGAAACACCATATATTTT
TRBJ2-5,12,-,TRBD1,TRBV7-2,CASSLVGQGQYF,TGTGCCAGCAGCTTAGTAGGACAGGGCCAGTACTTC
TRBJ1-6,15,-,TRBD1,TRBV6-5,CASSYGQGVNSPLHF,TGTGCCAGCAGTTACGGTCAGGGGGTTAATTCACCCCTCCACTTT
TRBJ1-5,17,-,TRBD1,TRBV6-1,CASSERRGQGATQPQHF,TGTGCCAGCAGTGAAAGACGAGGACAGGGAGCGACTCAGCCCCAGCATTTT